This entry describes one T cell receptor beta chain. Its antigen remains unidentified. Other DNA sequences within the sample encode an identical CDR3. The entry originates in a study of persistence of HIV-infected CD4 T cells. The stimulus was an HIV-1 Gag 15-mer peptide pool, 0.85 to 1 ug/peptide/mL. Sorted nonresponding memory CD4+ T cells were CD40L-negative, CD69-negative, CD45RO-high. Undetectable plasma HIV-1 RNA below 50 copies/mL lasted at least 4 years. The immunoSEQ assay was version 4, run in survey mode. Clones were read by immunoSEQ multiplex PCR, and TCRdb kept only the in-frame ones, dropping some. The sample holds just over 35,000 clones; more than 75% are singletons and the top ten take roughly 5.4%. This CDR3 has 15 residues. V shed 4 bases, J shed 3 bases, and the junction held 4 bases outside the gene matches. CDR1 is SGHRS, CDR2 YFSETQ, per germline. Overall study findings and caveats: Compared with CD3/CD28-stimulated cells, CMV- and Gag-responding cells showed lower TCRbeta richness.

The receptor's source is an adult with HIV. The donor label of this sample is uncertain. Here the sequenced sample was cultured CD4+ T cells from PBMCs, taken from a patient who received antiretroviral therapy. The chain links TRBV5-1 to TRBJ1-4; 9 nucleotides match TRBD1. CDR3 protein: CASSPRTGANEKLFF. CDR3 in DNA: TGCGCCAGCAGCCCCAGGACAGGGGCTAATGAAAAACTGTTTTTT.